This T cell receptor beta chain is drawn from a study of spatial heterogeneity in lung cancer. TCRdb recomputed calls from the 5' RACE reads with MiXCR, one row per CDR3 protein. The sample yields 55,000 to 75,000 distinct CDR3 sequences, more than 7% seen once. Notes on the study in general: Relative to follow-up, resection was when ubiquitous expanded tumor TCRs appeared more in blood.

J was trimmed by 4 bases and V by 5 bases; bases with no gene match: 6. The germline gives CDR1 SGHTA, CDR2 FQGTGA. This CDR3 spans 16 amino acids. Specified time point: sample taken at primary tumor resection. Whole RNA, which was extracted from tumor, nontumor lung tissue or frozen PBMC, was sequenced without any cell sorting. Comment on this clonotype: Its antigen is as yet unknown.

The sample in question was PBMCs, obtained at surgery. This TCR derives from a female donor with early-stage non-small cell lung cancer. V and J are TRBV7-3 and TRBJ2-2; TRBD2 aligns across 11 bases. CDR3: CASSPLAGGGTGELFF. In DNA form, the CDR3 reads TGTGCCAGCAGCCCCCTAGCGGGAGGTGGCACCGGGGAGCTGTTTTTT.